The 8 T cell receptor beta chains below all came from one sample that was sequenced in a study of blood T cells in healthy people across ages. With a J-beta primer mix and a sample-barcoded 5' primer, a second PCR ran 7 to 11 cycles. TCRdb reanalysed the 5' RACE reads using MiXCR and keeps one entry per CDR3 protein. The sample has about 900,000 distinct CDR3 sequences, 60% to 80% seen once. Sample: blood. Receptors were obtained from a man aged 25 to 40 in good health.

This sequence joins TRBV9 and TRBJ2-1; 9 nucleotides match TRBD2. This CDR3 comprises 15 residues. J gave up 5 bases and V 0 bases, and 3 bases lay outside the gene matches. Looked up from germline, CDR1 is SGDLS and CDR2 is YYNGEE. For the CDR3, the DNA is TGTGCCAGCAGCGTAGAGACTAGCGGTAACAATGAGCAGTTCTTC. It encodes CASSVETSGNNEQFF.

CDR3 coding DNA: TGTGCCAGCAGTGTGGACAAAGGGTACGAGCAGTACTTC. Its protein product is CASSVDKGYEQYF. V usage is TRBV6-6 and J usage is TRBJ2-5; possibly TRBD1 for D (5 bases). The J call may be mistaken, given a closer DNA end match to TRBJ2-7. Germline V CDR1 and CDR2: MNHNY, SVGAGI (reference sequence). CDR3 size: 13 residues.

The rearrangement links TRBV3-1 to TRBJ2-3, with 11 bases identical to TRBD2. CDR3 size: 15 residues. CDR1 LGHDT and CDR2 YNNKEL come from the germline V gene (reference sequence). The trim removed 0 bases at V and 9 bases at J, leaving 5 bases unmatched. CDR3 nucleotide sequence: TGTGCCAGCAGCCAAGATCGACTAGCGGGGACCACGCAGTATTTT. It translates to CASSQDRLAGTTQYF.

V is TRBV20-1 and J is TRBJ2-3; TRBD2 aligns across 7 bases. Trimming removed 4 bases from V and 2 bases from J; junction bases left unmatched: 3. This CDR3 region has 13 residues. The germline V gene has CDR1 DFQATT and CDR2 SNEGSKA (reference sequence). In DNA, the CDR3 is TGCAGTGCTACTAGCGGATTCACAGATACGCAGTATTTT. It codes for CSATSGFTDTQYF.

The chain is built from TRBV29-1 and TRBJ2-3; D is undetermined. The ends were cut back, 4 bases at V and 2 bases at J, with 7 bases in the middle. The germline V gene has CDR1 SQVTM and CDR2 ANQGSEA. CDR3 length equals 12 residues. CDR3 DNA: TGCAGCGTTGGTGTCCTCACAGATACGCAGTATTTT. Protein sequence: CSVGVLTDTQYF.

This clonotype has only a few counts. The chain has TRBV29-1 and TRBJ2-7, with TRBD2 matching 8 bases. The CDR3 is 12 amino acids. Looked up from germline, CDR1 is SQVTM and CDR2 is ANQGSEA. V lost 5 bases to trimming and J lost 5 bases; unmatched junction nucleotides: 5. CDR3 coding DNA: TGCAGCGTTTGGCGGGGGGTTGACGAGCAGTACTTC. Protein: CSVWRGVDEQYF.

This clonotype was recorded only once. The CDR3 here is CASSQSSLYNEQFF. For the CDR3, the DNA is TGTGCCAGCAGTCAATCCTCCCTCTACAATGAGCAGTTCTTC. The chain joins TRBV6-2 or TRBV6-3 to TRBJ2-1; D not certain. The ends were cut back, 5 bases at V and 3 bases at J, with 11 bases in the middle. CDR1 and CDR2 from the germline V gene are MNHEY and SVGEGT. The CDR3 has 14 residues.

The chain carries TRBV5-1 and TRBJ2-4, with 8 bases that match TRBD2. The assigned J gene may be wrong: the sequence end matches TRBJ2-5 better. Germline CDR1 reads SGHRS; CDR2 reads YFSETQ. The CDR3 sequence is 16 residues long. The CDR3 DNA reads as TGCGCCAGCAGCTTGGCCGTTAGCGGGGCCCAAGAGACCCAGTACTTC. Amino acids: CASSLAVSGAQETQYF.